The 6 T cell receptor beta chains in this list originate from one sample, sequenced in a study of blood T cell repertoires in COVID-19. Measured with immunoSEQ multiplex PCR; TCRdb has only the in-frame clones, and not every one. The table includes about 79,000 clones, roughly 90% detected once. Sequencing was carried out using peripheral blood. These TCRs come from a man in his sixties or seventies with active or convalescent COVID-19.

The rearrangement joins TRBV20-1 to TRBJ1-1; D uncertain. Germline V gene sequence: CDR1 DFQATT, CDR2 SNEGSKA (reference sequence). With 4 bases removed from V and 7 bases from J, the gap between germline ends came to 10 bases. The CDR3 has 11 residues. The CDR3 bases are TGCAGTGCTAACAGCCAGAATGAAGCTTTCTTT. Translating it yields CSANSQNEAFF.

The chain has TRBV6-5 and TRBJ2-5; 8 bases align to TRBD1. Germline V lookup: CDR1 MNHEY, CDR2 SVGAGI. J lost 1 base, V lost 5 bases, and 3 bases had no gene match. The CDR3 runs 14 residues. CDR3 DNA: TGTGCCAGCAGTCCGACAGGGGTCCAAGAGACCCAGTACTTC. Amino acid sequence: CASSPTGVQETQYF.

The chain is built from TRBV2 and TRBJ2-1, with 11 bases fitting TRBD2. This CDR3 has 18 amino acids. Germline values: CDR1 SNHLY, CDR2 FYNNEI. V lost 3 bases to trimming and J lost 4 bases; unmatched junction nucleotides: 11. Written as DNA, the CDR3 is TGTGCCAGCAGTGAGGAGATTACGGGACTAGCGGCTTACAATGAGCAGTTCTTC. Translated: CASSEEITGLAAYNEQFF.

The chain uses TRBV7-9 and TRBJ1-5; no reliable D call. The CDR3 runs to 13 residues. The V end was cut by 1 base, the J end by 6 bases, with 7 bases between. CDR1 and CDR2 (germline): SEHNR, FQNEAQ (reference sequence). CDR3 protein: CASSLGPGQPQHF. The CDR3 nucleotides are TGTGCCAGCAGCTTAGGGCCAGGTCAGCCCCAGCATTTT.

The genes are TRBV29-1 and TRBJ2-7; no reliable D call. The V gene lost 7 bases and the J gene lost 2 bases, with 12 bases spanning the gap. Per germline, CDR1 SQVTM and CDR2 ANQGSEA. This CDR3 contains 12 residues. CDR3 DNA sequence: TGCAGCGCGGTTCCTTCCCCCTACGAGCAGTACTTC. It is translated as CSAVPSPYEQYF.

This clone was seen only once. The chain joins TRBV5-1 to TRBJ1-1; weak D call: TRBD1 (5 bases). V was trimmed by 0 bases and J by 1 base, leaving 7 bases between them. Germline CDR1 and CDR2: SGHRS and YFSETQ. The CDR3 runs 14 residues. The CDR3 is CASSLAGGNTEAFF. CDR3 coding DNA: TGCGCCAGCAGCTTGGCCGGGGGGAACACTGAAGCTTTCTTT.